These 15 T cell receptor beta chains were all obtained from the same sample, sequenced in a study of T cell responses to AZD1222 COVID-19 vaccine (dated by TCRdb to about 2021). Libraries were prepared through the immunoSEQ multiplex PCR assay. TCRdb mirrors the immuneACCESS table, restricted to in-frame sequences. Some clones are absent from its copies; in checked studies, under half trace to an unresolved V gene, and the reason for the others is unknown. This sample gives 99,000 or so clones in total; approximately 90% of them show up just once. The ten largest account for roughly 20% of the sample. The time point label for this specimen denotes: baseline before first vaccination. The material was peripheral blood, obtained on day 0 of AZD1222 vaccination. The receptor set was obtained from an adult in good health.

This chain uses TRBV27 with TRBJ2-2; possible D gene TRBD2, 6 bases. The CDR3 has 13 amino acids. V was cut by 7 bases and J by 3 bases, with 9 bases left in between. CDR1 is MNHEY, CDR2 SMNVEV, per germline (reference sequence). In DNA, the CDR3 is TGTGCCAGCAAGGAGGGGCACACCGGGGAGCTGTTTTTT. Translating it yields CASKEGHTGELFF.

The rearrangement uses TRBV18 and TRBJ1-6; 7 bases are shared with TRBD1. CDR1 KGHSH and CDR2 LQKENI come from the germline V gene. Germline trimming cut 2 bases from V and 9 bases from J; bases unmatched to any gene: 4. The CDR3 loop spans 14 amino acids. In DNA form, the CDR3 reads TGTGCCAGCTCACCAGAGCAGGGGGGTTCACCCCTCCACTTT. It encodes CASSPEQGGSPLHF.

The J gene is TRBJ2-7, the V gene TRBV10-3; no firm D call. Trimming removed 7 bases from V and 0 bases from J, with 13 bases in between. The CDR3 contains 14 residues. The V gene's germline CDR1 is ENHRY and CDR2 SYGVKD. The DNA of the CDR3 is TGTGCCATCAAAGGGTCGGGCAGCTCCTACGAGCAGTACTTC. Translating gives CAIKGSGSSYEQYF.

V is TRBV4-1 and J is TRBJ1-2, with a possible D match to TRBD1 (6 bases). Trimming removed 3 bases at V and 4 bases at J, with 15 bases between. Looked up from germline, CDR1 is MGHRA and CDR2 is YSYEKL. The CDR3 runs 15 residues. CDR3 in DNA: TGCGCCAGCAGCCATAGGGGGGAAGGGGGCTATGGCTACACCTTC. This translates into CASSHRGEGGYGYTF.

J is TRBJ1-1 and V is TRBV25-1; TRBD1 might be the D (6 bases). The CDR3 is 12 amino acids. V lost 8 bases and J lost 12, with 19 bases in between. Germline CDR1 reads MGHDK; CDR2 reads SYGVNS. The chain's CDR3 is CASASPGAITFF. CDR3 DNA sequence: TGTGCCAGCGCCAGCCCGGGGGCGATAACTTTCTTT.

V usage is TRBV6-1 and J usage is TRBJ1-1; D not certain. There are 16 residues in the CDR3. V shed 2 bases and J shed 6 bases, with 19 bases lying between them. CDR1 MNHNS and CDR2 SASEGT come from the germline V gene. The DNA of the CDR3 is TGTGCCAGCAGTGAATGGAAAGGGCGGGGAGATGCTGAAGCTTTCTTT. Translation: CASSEWKGRGDAEAFF.

The chain links TRBV5-1 to TRBJ2-1, with D uncertain. V lost 2 bases to trimming and J lost 5 bases, with 5 bases between them. The CDR3 spans 12 residues. Germline CDR1 is SGHRS and CDR2 is YFSETQ. The chain's CDR3 is CASSLMNNEQFF. The CDR3 DNA follows: TGCGCCAGCAGCTTAATGAACAATGAGCAGTTCTTC.

The V and J genes are TRBV7-9 and TRBJ2-7; D is ambiguous. V gave up 5 bases and J gave up 4 bases, with 6 bases separating them. Germline-derived CDR1 and CDR2 are SEHNR and FQNEAQ (reference sequence). This CDR3 is built from 11 residues. The CDR3 DNA follows: TGTGCCAGCAGCGATAATTACGAGCAGTACTTC. Protein product: CASSDNYEQYF.

This clone has a count of ten or more. This sequence joins TRBV2 and TRBJ2-1; D unclear. Germline CDR1 SNHLY, CDR2 FYNNEI. V dropped 6 bases and J dropped 5 bases, with 5 bases sitting between them. There are 11 residues in the CDR3. The CDR3 DNA sequence: TGTGCCAGCAGGTTAAACAATGAGCAGTTCTTC. Amino acids: CASRLNNEQFF.

This rearrangement joins TRBV10-1 to TRBJ2-1, with a tentative D call TRBD1 (6 bases). Between the trimmed V and J ends, which lost 3 bases and 5 bases, there was a span of 8 bases. The germline V gene encodes CDR1 WNHNN and CDR2 SYGVQD (reference sequence). This CDR3 spans 13 amino acids. The CDR3 region is CASSEGGNNEQFF. CDR3 sequence (DNA): TGCGCCAGCAGTGAAGGGGGTAACAATGAGCAGTTCTTC.

The rearrangement uses TRBV9 and TRBJ2-7; D assignment may be TRBD1 or TRBD2 (6 bases each). The germline V and J ends were trimmed by 0 bases and 2 bases, with 12 bases remaining between them. The CDR3 is 15 amino acids. CDR1 is SGDLS, CDR2 YYNGEE, per germline. In DNA, the CDR3 is TGTGCCAGCAGCGTAGGGATGGGGGGCCCCTACGAGCAGTACTTC. It codes for CASSVGMGGPYEQYF.

The chain couples TRBV16 to TRBJ2-7; 10 nucleotides align to TRBD1. The CDR3 consists of 17 residues. The germline gives CDR1 KGHSY, CDR2 FQNENV. Unmatched junction bases numbered 9, after V lost 2 bases and J lost 2 bases. The CDR3 sequence: CASSQDRGTGEAYEQYF. CDR3 DNA: TGTGCCAGCAGCCAAGACCGGGGGACAGGGGAAGCCTACGAGCAGTACTTC.

This clone was recorded once. This chain joins TRBV29-1 and TRBJ1-2, with no clear D. This CDR3 spans 13 amino acids. V was shortened by 0 bases and J by 1 base, with 6 bases between the two germline ends. CDR1 is SQVTM and CDR2 is ANQGSEA in the germline V gene. The DNA of the CDR3 is TGCAGCGTTGAAGAACCGCATAACTATGGCTACACCTTC. Its protein product is CSVEEPHNYGYTF.

The V gene is TRBV6-1, the J gene TRBJ1-1, with D uncertain. The CDR3 spans 12 residues. V lost 0 bases and J 10 bases, leaving 9 bases between the germline ends. Per the germline V gene, CDR1 is MNHNS and CDR2 is SASEGT. The CDR3 DNA is TGTGCCAGCAGTGAAGCTCGGACCAGAGCTTTCTTT. Translated: CASSEARTRAFF.

The J gene is TRBJ1-2, the V gene TRBV7-6; possible D gene TRBD1, 6 bases. The CDR3 sequence is 13 residues long. Germline assignment: CDR1 SGHVS and CDR2 FNYEAQ. The V gene lost 2 bases and the J gene lost 4 bases, with 8 bases spanning the gap. The DNA for the CDR3 is TGTGCCAGCAGCTTACAGGACAGCTATGGCTACACCTTC. Amino acids: CASSLQDSYGYTF.